The 8 T cell receptor beta chains below all came from one sample that was sequenced in a study of OX40 agonist ivuxolimab in advanced cancers. Method: immunoSEQ multiplex PCR; TCRdb's copy keeps in-frame clones and lacks some. Here the sample spans over 55,000 clones, 84% being singletons. The specimen comprised CD4+ or CD8+ T cells sorted from blood, sampled in a trial of the OX40 agonist ivuxolimab. The receptors were sampled from an adult with an advanced solid tumor such as melanoma, head and neck, liver or kidney cancer.

The chain joins TRBV6-6 to TRBJ1-1; D not certain. Trimming stripped 10 bases from V and 8 bases from J, with 20 bases between. Germline assignment: CDR1 MNHNY and CDR2 SVGAGI (reference sequence). This CDR3 is built from 13 residues. This chain's CDR3 is CATKQSLSGEAFF. The CDR3 DNA reads TGTGCCACCAAGCAGTCGCTTTCCGGAGAAGCTTTCTTT.

The chain carries TRBV5-4 and TRBJ2-3; 8 bases fit TRBD2. CDR3 length: 16 residues. V was pared by 4 bases and J by 6 bases, with 13 bases of the junction left unmatched. Germline loops: CDR1 SGHNT, CDR2 YYREEE (reference sequence). The CDR3 DNA reads TGTGCCAGCAGCCTGGAAGGGGCGGGGGGATACGATACGCAGTATTTT. This sequence encodes CASSLEGAGGYDTQYF.

The genes are TRBV9 and TRBJ2-1; D is possibly TRBD2 (5 bases). Germline V gene sequence: CDR1 SGDLS, CDR2 YYNGEE. With 0 bases removed from V and 0 bases from J, the gap between germline ends came to 7 bases. The CDR3 spans 15 residues. In DNA, the CDR3 is TGTGCCAGCAGCGTAGTGGGGAGCTCCTACAATGAGCAGTTCTTC. Residues: CASSVVGSSYNEQFF.

The genes are TRBV27 and TRBJ2-4, with D possibly TRBD1 on 5 matching bases. V lost 8 bases, J lost 0 bases, and 14 bases lay in between. CDR3 length: 15 amino acids. Germline V gene data show CDR1 as MNHEY and CDR2 as SMNVEV (reference sequence). The CDR3, as DNA: TGTGCCAGCGACGCAGGGTGGAGAGCCAAAAACATTCAGTACTTC. It is translated as CASDAGWRAKNIQYF.

The CDR3 DNA reads as TGTGCCAGCAGCCCGGCAGGGACCCAGTACTTC. It encodes CASSPAGTQYF. This chain links TRBV11-1 with TRBJ2-5; D uncertain. CDR3 length: 11 residues. CDR1 and CDR2 from the germline V gene are SGHAT and FQDESV (reference sequence). V was trimmed by 5 bases and J by 7 bases, leaving 8 bases between them. Variable domain in full (rest from reference TRBV11-1 and TRBJ2-5): EAEVAQSPRYKITEKSQAVAFWCDPISGHATLYWYRQILGQGPELLVQFQDESVVDDSQLPKDRFSAERLKGVDSTLKIQPAELGDSAMYLCASSPAGTQYFGPGTRLLVL.

The chain couples TRBV18 to TRBJ1-5; D is unresolved. CDR3 length: 18 residues. Germline V gene data show CDR1 as KGHSH and CDR2 as LQKENI. Between the trimmed V and J ends, which lost 5 bases and 0 bases, there was a span of 20 bases. CDR3: CASSREGNSLYSNQPQHF. As DNA, the CDR3 is TGTGCCAGCTCAAGGGAGGGTAACTCTCTCTATAGCAATCAGCCCCAGCATTTT.

V usage is TRBV29-1 and J usage is TRBJ2-7; weak D call: TRBD1 (6 bases). Germline V gene lookup returns CDR1 SQVTM and CDR2 ANQGSEA. The V gene lost 6 bases and the J gene lost 2 bases, with 8 bases spanning the gap. The CDR3 sequence is 11 residues long. In DNA form, the CDR3 reads TGCAGCGTGCAGGGGACCTACGAGCAGTACTTC. Translated: CSVQGTYEQYF.

The CDR3 coding sequence is TGTGCCAGCAGTGAATCGACAGGGGGTCAGCCCCAGCATTTT. Translated, it gives CASSESTGGQPQHF. This chain links TRBV6-1 with TRBJ1-5, with TRBD1 identical over 9 bases. This CDR3 comprises 14 residues. Trimming removed 2 bases from V and 6 bases from J; junction bases left unmatched: 2. Germline CDR1 and CDR2: MNHNS and SASEGT.